A selection of T cell receptor beta chains follows, all from one sample in a study of identical twins. Via MiXCR, TCRdb re-called the 5' RACE reads, giving one row per CDR3 protein. Here the sample spans 700,000 or so distinct CDR3 sequences, roughly 20% being singletons. The sample also formed part of further work on T cells expressing NK-cell markers.

The sequencing sample was made of PBMCs. The origin of the receptors is a woman aged 18-29 years in good health. The CDR3 runs from the conserved cysteine through the conserved F or W. Each record gives: D gene, V gene, J gene, clone size, CDR3 protein, CDR3 DNA. The D gene is left open where the match is weak. For some rows the clone size is stated as once, few or many, or as a class when expanded; others skip it.

.,TRBV9,TRBJ2-2,.,CASSVAPVNTGELFF,TGTGCCAGCAGCGTAGCCCCAGTGAACACCGGGGAGCTGTTTTTT
.,TRBV6-2/TRBV6-3,TRBJ2-7,.,CASSYVRDRYEQYF,TGTGCCAGCAGTTACGTCCGGGACCGCTACGAGCAGTACTTC
.,TRBV7-9,TRBJ2-1,.,CASSLKRGSDEQFF,TGTGCCAGCAGCTTAAAAAGGGGCTCGGATGAGCAGTTCTTC
.,TRBV21-1,TRBJ1-6,.,CASSKSGLGNSPLHF,TGTGCCAGCAGCAAATCGGGGCTGGGGAATTCACCCCTCCACTTT
.,TRBV20-1,TRBJ2-7,.,CSATVRRGYEQYF,TGCAGTGCGACGGTCCGGAGGGGCTACGAGCAGTACTTC
.,TRBV12-3/TRBV12-4,TRBJ2-4,.,CASSLRGPGAKNIQYF,TGTGCCAGCAGTTTACGAGGGCCTGGGGCCAAAAACATTCAGTACTTC
TRBD1,TRBV20-1,TRBJ1-1,.,CSASPLGTVLEAFF,TGCAGTGCTAGCCCCTTAGGGACAGTGTTAGAAGCTTTCTTT
.,TRBV20-1,TRBJ2-3,few,CSATGQRGREDTQYF,TGCAGTGCTACTGGCCAGAGGGGGCGGGAAGATACGCAGTATTTT
TRBD2,TRBV6-1,TRBJ2-7,many,CASTMGGGLYEQYF,TGTGCCAGCACGATGGGGGGGGGTCTCTACGAGCAGTACTTC
TRBD1,TRBV25-1,TRBJ2-7,many,CASSAAGTGSYEQYF,TGTGCCAGCAGTGCTGCCGGGACAGGATCCTACGAGCAGTACTTC
TRBD1,TRBV11-2,TRBJ2-5,.,CASSHHRGSGETQYF,TGTGCCAGCAGCCACCACAGGGGCAGTGGGGAGACCCAGTACTTC
.,TRBV11-3,TRBJ2-7,few,CASGGSVPRYEQYF,TGTGCCAGCGGGGGTAGTGTCCCCCGTTACGAGCAGTACTTC
.,TRBV25-1,TRBJ1-2,.,CASSSHNSYGYTF,TGTGCCAGCAGTTCCCACAACTCCTATGGCTACACCTTC
TRBD2,TRBV7-2,TRBJ2-1,.,CASSFWGTTTYNEQFF,TGTGCCAGCAGCTTCTGGGGGACTACAACCTACAATGAGCAGTTCTTC
TRBD2,TRBV9,TRBJ2-1,.,CASSGLTSGIDNEQFF,TGTGCCAGCAGCGGACTTACTAGCGGCATTGACAATGAGCAGTTCTTC
.,TRBV20-1,TRBJ1-1,.,CSVSGRRGNTEAFF,TGCAGTGTAAGCGGCCGCCGGGGGAACACTGAAGCTTTCTTT
TRBD1,TRBV25-1,TRBJ2-5,many,CASSDQGVETQYF,TGTGCCAGCAGTGACCAGGGGGTAGAGACCCAGTACTTC
.,TRBV5-1,TRBJ1-1,few,CASSLERASVAFF,TGCGCCAGCAGCTTGGAGAGGGCGTCGGTGGCTTTCTTT
.,TRBV3-1,TRBJ1-2,many,CASGSNTGGYGYTF,TGTGCCAGCGGGTCGAACACGGGCGGCTATGGCTACACCTTC
TRBD2,TRBV27,TRBJ2-1,few,CASSLWLAGGNEQFF,TGTGCCAGCAGTTTATGGCTAGCGGGAGGGAATGAGCAGTTCTTC
.,TRBV5-1,TRBJ1-2,few,CASSETSGGGYTF,TGCGCCAGCAGCGAAACTTCCGGCGGTGGCTACACCTTC
.,TRBV27,TRBJ2-1,many,CASRLYNEQFF,TGTGCCAGCAGGCTTTACAATGAGCAGTTCTTC
TRBD1,TRBV5-1,TRBJ1-1,.,CASCRVAGTGATEAFF,TGCGCCAGCTGTAGGGTGGCCGGGACAGGGGCCACTGAAGCTTTCTTT
.,TRBV10-3,TRBJ2-2,once,CAIRSTGELFF,TGTGCCATCAGGAGCACCGGGGAGCTGTTTTTT
TRBD1,TRBV9,TRBJ2-7,.,CASSIRDRGNYEQYF,TGTGCCAGCAGCATCCGGGACAGGGGGAACTACGAGCAGTACTTC
.,TRBV6-1,TRBJ2-5,few,CASSPQGPEETQYF,TGTGCCAGCAGTCCCCAGGGCCCTGAAGAGACCCAGTACTTC
.,TRBV5-6,TRBJ2-1,once,CASSSDRFPYNEQFF,TGTGCCAGCAGCTCTGACAGGTTCCCCTACAATGAGCAGTTCTTC
TRBD2,TRBV5-1,TRBJ2-3,few,CASSPGLAGRSTDTQYF,TGCGCCAGCAGCCCGGGACTAGCGGGGAGAAGCACAGATACGCAGTATTTT
.,TRBV25-1,TRBJ1-1,.,CAAGADGEAFF,TGTGCCGCGGGGGCTGACGGTGAAGCTTTCTTT
.,TRBV7-2,TRBJ2-3,.,CASSTLAPSTDTQYF,TGTGCCAGCAGCACCCTAGCGCCTAGCACAGATACGCAGTATTTT
TRBD2,TRBV20-1,TRBJ2-4,.,CSARSSGEVQYF,TGCAGTGCTAGATCTAGCGGGGAAGTTCAGTACTTC
.,TRBV10-1,TRBJ1-5,.,CASSADSDQPQHF,TGCGCCAGCAGTGCCGACAGTGATCAGCCCCAGCATTTT
.,TRBV10-3,TRBJ2-1,medium-sized,CAISRTGTGSYNEQFF,TGTGCCATCAGCCGAACCGGGACGGGGTCCTACAATGAGCAGTTCTTC
.,TRBV6-5,TRBJ2-3,.,CASSYYPITDTQYF,TGTGCCAGCAGTTACTACCCTATCACAGATACGCAGTATTTT
TRBD1,TRBV9,TRBJ1-2,many,CASSATGVNYGYTF,TGTGCCAGCAGCGCGACAGGGGTCAACTATGGCTACACCTTC
TRBD1,TRBV6-5,TRBJ1-1,.,CASSYYSTGRVAKAFF,TGTGCCAGCAGTTACTATTCGACAGGGAGGGTAGCGAAAGCTTTCTTT
.,TRBV27,TRBJ2-3,many,CASSVGAGGTDTQYF,TGTGCCAGCAGTGTGGGCGCTGGCGGCACAGATACGCAGTATTTT
.,TRBV18,TRBJ2-7,.,CASSVRALTYEQYF,TGTGCCAGCTCAGTTAGGGCGTTGACCTACGAGCAGTACTTC
.,TRBV5-1,TRBJ2-3,.,CASSPSAIDTQYF,TGCGCCAGCAGCCCCAGCGCGATAGATACGCAGTATTTT
.,TRBV5-1,TRBJ2-7,few,CASSFEAEEYF,TGCGCCAGCAGCTTTGAGGCCGAGGAGTACTTC
.,TRBV20-1,TRBJ2-3,.,CSAPTPGLGDTQYF,TGCAGTGCACCGACCCCGGGCCTGGGAGATACGCAGTATTTT
TRBD2,TRBV29-1,TRBJ2-1,few,CSAAGSGSFHEQFF,TGCAGCGCCGCAGGCAGCGGGAGTTTCCATGAGCAGTTCTTC
.,TRBV7-2,TRBJ2-7,few,CASRGIRVYYDEQYF,TGTGCCAGCAGGGGAATCCGGGTTTACTACGACGAGCAGTACTTC
.,TRBV25-1,TRBJ1-2,.,CASSEYGKGGYTF,TGTGCCAGCAGTGAATATGGAAAGGGAGGCTACACCTTC
.,TRBV4-3,TRBJ1-1,many,CASSQGPGKTEAFF,TGCGCCAGCAGCCAAGGACCGGGGAAGACTGAAGCTTTCTTT
.,TRBV15,TRBJ2-3,few,CATSRGVWAVGQDTQYF,TGTGCCACCAGCAGAGGTGTTTGGGCTGTTGGGCAAGATACGCAGTATTTT
TRBD1,TRBV18,TRBJ2-6,.,CASSPRVTGGTGANVLTF,TGTGCCAGCTCACCCCGAGTGACAGGGGGTACTGGGGCCAACGTCCTGACTTTC
.,TRBV3-1,TRBJ2-7,few,CASSQEGVYEQYF,TGTGCCAGCAGCCAGGAGGGAGTCTACGAGCAGTACTTC